Listed here are 7 T cell receptor beta chains from one sample, sequenced in a study of cytomegalovirus exposure and HLA in healthy donors. The PCR ran on 60 Vbeta and 13 Jbeta primers. Some clones are missing from TCRdb's copy, which holds only in-frame ones; the method was immunoSEQ multiplex PCR. The table has 120,000 or so clones, over 70% seen once. The sample was PBMCs. These TCRs come from a woman in her 50s in good health and CMV-seronegative.

This clone occurred a few times. V usage is TRBV28 and J usage is TRBJ2-3, with 9 bases aligning to TRBD1. Germline values: CDR1 MDHEN, CDR2 SYDVKM. V lost 6 bases and J lost 1; bases outside the gene matches: 8. The CDR3 has 16 residues. CDR3 bases: TGTGCCAGCAGCACTAGCCGGGACAGGGGCACAGATACGCAGTATTTT. This codes for CASSTSRDRGTDTQYF. The variable domain in full, with the rest retrieved from reference TRBV28 and TRBJ2-3, is DVKVTQSSRYLVKRTGEKVFLECVQDMDHENMFWYRQDPGLGLRLIYFSYDVKMKEKGDIPEGYSVSREKKERFSLILESASTNQTSMYLCASSTSRDRGTDTQYFGPGTRLTVL.

The chain carries TRBV4-1 and TRBJ2-5; 10 bases map to TRBD2. V shed 7 bases and J 5 bases; nucleotides not matched to a gene: 13. This CDR3 contains 16 residues. Germline V CDR1 and CDR2: MGHRA, YSYEKL. The CDR3 DNA reads TGCGCCAGCACCAAACACATAGCGGGAGGCGGCGAGACCCAGTACTTC. Its translation is CASTKHIAGGGETQYF.

The chain uses TRBV30 and TRBJ2-3, with TRBD2 identical over 7 bases. Unmatched junction bases numbered 8, after V lost 1 base and J lost 7 bases. CDR1 and CDR2 from the germline V gene are GTSNPN and SVGIG (reference sequence). CDR3 length: 14 amino acids. The DNA of the CDR3 is TGTGCCTGGAGTGGACTAGCAAGTACCCATACGCAGTATTTT. Its protein is CAWSGLASTHTQYF.

The J gene is TRBJ2-5, the V gene TRBV13; D remains unclear. The J call could be wrong; TRBJ2-7 is a better fit for the DNA end. Germline V gene lookup returns CDR1 PRHDT and CDR2 FYEKMQ (reference sequence). The CDR3 is made up of 12 amino acids. The CDR3 sequence is CASSFESYEQYF. The DNA of the CDR3 is TGTGCCAGCAGCTTCGAATCCTACGAGCAGTACTTC.

As for this clone: At one end the junction does not follow the germline gene, possibly because of a read error. The rearrangement links TRBV7-9 to TRBJ2-1; 13 positions agree with TRBD2. This CDR3 is built from 15 residues. CDR1 is SEHNR, CDR2 FQNEAQ, per germline (reference sequence). The CDR3 sequence: CSSSRTSGRDNEQFF. CDR3 in DNA: TGTTCCAGCAGCCGTACTAGCGGGAGGGACAATGAGCAGTTCTTC.

The rearrangement uses TRBV5-8 and TRBJ2-3, with 7 bases matching TRBD2. Germline V gives CDR1 SGHTS, CDR2 YDEGEE. The V and J ends lost 7 bases and 6 bases, in that order; junction bases with no gene match: 8. This CDR3 comprises 13 residues. CDR3 region: CASPGRSSDTQYF. In DNA, the CDR3 is TGTGCCAGCCCCGGGAGGAGTTCCGATACGCAGTATTTT.

The chain couples TRBV7-9 to TRBJ2-1, with 7 bases matching TRBD1. The V gene's germline CDR1 is SEHNR and CDR2 FQNEAQ (reference sequence). V was pared by 5 bases and J by 5 bases, with 6 bases of the junction left unmatched. This CDR3 contains 14 residues. CDR3 sequence (DNA): TGTGCCAGCAGCCCGGGACAGTACGACAATGAGCAGTTCTTC. Translating gives CASSPGQYDNEQFF.